These 9 T cell receptor beta chains were sequenced from one sample in a study of CD8+ T cells in alopecia areata. Once RNA had been extracted, it was reverse transcribed into cDNA to act as the sequencing template. Only in-frame clones appear in the TCRdb table, and some are missing; sequencing was by immunoSEQ multiplex PCR. The sample carries 140,000 to 150,000 clones, about three fifths recorded once. The sequencing used CD4+ T cells sorted from blood, collected at week 0. These receptor sequences come from a human donor with alopecia areata.

In its sample, this clone was seen a few times. CDR3 DNA: TGTGCCAGCAGCCTAACCTCTGGAGCAGATACGCAGTATTTT. Amino acids: CASSLTSGADTQYF. The V call is TRBV7-9, the J call TRBJ2-3, with D hard to call. The germline V gene has CDR1 SEHNR and CDR2 FQNEAQ (reference sequence). The CDR3 loop spans 14 amino acids. The V end was cut by 5 bases, the J end by 4 bases, with 13 bases between.

V is TRBV7-2 and J is TRBJ1-5; D unresolved. Trimming removed 2 bases at V and 6 bases at J, with 5 bases between. CDR3 length: 12 amino acids. The germline CDR1 and CDR2 sequences are SGHTA and FQGNSA. CDR3 DNA sequence: TGTGCCAGCAGCTTATCTCGTCAGCCCCAGCATTTT. Its protein product is CASSLSRQPQHF.

The chain couples TRBV6-5 to TRBJ2-1, with D hard to call. Per the germline V gene, CDR1 is MNHEY and CDR2 is SVGAGI. Trimming took off 5 bases at V and 6 bases at J, with 11 bases between the two ends. CDR3 length: 13 residues. The CDR3 coding sequence is TGTGCCAGCAGTCTCTCTCTATCCAATGAGCAGTTCTTC. Translating it yields CASSLSLSNEQFF.

The J gene is TRBJ2-2, the V gene TRBV4-1; D call uncertain. The CDR3 is 15 residues long. V gave up 0 bases and J gave up 4 bases, with 9 bases separating them. Looked up from germline, CDR1 is MGHRA and CDR2 is YSYEKL. CDR3 in amino acids: CASSQESSSTGELFF. The CDR3 DNA reads as TGCGCCAGCAGCCAAGAATCGAGTTCCACCGGGGAGCTGTTTTTT.

The CDR3 region is CASSRGDNSPLHF. In DNA form, the CDR3 reads TGTGCCAGCAGCCGAGGGGATAATTCACCCCTCCACTTT. J is TRBJ1-6 and V is TRBV9; TRBD1 might be the D (5 bases). V dropped 4 bases and J dropped 5 bases, with 7 bases sitting between them. The V gene's germline CDR1 is SGDLS and CDR2 YYNGEE. CDR3 length: 13 amino acids.

The rearrangement links TRBV29-1 to TRBJ1-1; tentative D call: TRBD1 (5 bases). The germline CDR1 and CDR2 sequences are SQVTM and ANQGSEA. The CDR3 covers 11 residues. V was clipped by 7 bases and J by 10 bases, with 16 bases between them. The DNA of the CDR3 is TGCAGCGCCCGGGACCGAGAGGGAGCTTTCTTT. The encoded protein is CSARDREGAFF.

CDR3 bases: TGCAGTGCCGGGGGTTCAGAGACCCAGTACTTC. Its protein product is CSAGGSETQYF. The rearrangement uses TRBV20-1 and TRBJ2-5; D perhaps matches TRBD2 (6 bases). V lost 6 bases and J lost 4, with 9 bases in between. This CDR3 has 11 residues. Per germline, CDR1 DFQATT and CDR2 SNEGSKA (reference sequence).

A word on this clone: Other DNA variants within this sample encode the same CDR3. The chain is built from TRBV29-1 and TRBJ2-5; D may be TRBD2 (5 bases). Trimming pared 1 base from V and 2 bases from J, leaving 8 bases between. The CDR3 contains 13 residues. CDR1 and CDR2 (germline): SQVTM, ANQGSEA. Here the CDR3 reads CSVEGSGQETQYF. The CDR3 DNA is TGCAGCGTTGAAGGCAGCGGTCAAGAGACCCAGTACTTC.

The V gene is TRBV29-1, the J gene TRBJ1-2; D may be TRBD1 (6 bases). Between the trimmed V and J ends, which lost 7 bases and 3 bases, there was a span of 9 bases. Germline values: CDR1 SQVTM, CDR2 ANQGSEA. The CDR3 has 11 residues. The CDR3 region has the DNA TGCAGCGCAGGGGATGACTATGGCTACACCTTC. It is translated as CSAGDDYGYTF.